The T cell receptor (beta chain) described here comes from a study of T cell repertoires in cytomegalovirus infection. From the reads, TCRdb called clonotypes with MiXCR, one entry per CDR3 protein. This table holds about half a million distinct CDR3 sequences, 42% found once. CDR1 and CDR2 from the germline V gene are SGHVS and FNYEAQ. Trimming took 1 base from V and 0 from J, leaving 16 bases between them. CDR3 length: 19 residues. This clonotype was observed a handful of times. Antigen unknown. This clonotype was obtained from a human donor in good health (CMV status not recorded). Some clones in this sample may be carry-over from other donors' samples. The chain couples TRBV7-6 to TRBJ1-6; D gene unclear. This sample comprised cultured PBMCs, obtained from culture after CMV antigen stimulation. The CDR3 bases are TGTGCCAGCAGCTTAGAGTCAGCAAGGGTTACCTCCTATAATTCACCCCTCCACTTT. This codes for CASSLESARVTSYNSPLHF.